This paragraph covers one T cell receptor beta chain sequence. The sample contains more than one DNA sequence encoding this CDR3. These data come from a study of blood T cell repertoires in COVID-19. The CDR3 sequence is 13 residues long. The germline CDR1 and CDR2 sequences are LNHDA and SQIVND (reference sequence). Trimming stripped 3 bases from V and 0 bases from J, with 5 bases between. Authors' analysis steps: Estimates of nucleated cell counts were drawn from the amplification of reference gene primers. TCRdb's copy holds only in-frame clones and misses some; the assay was immunoSEQ multiplex PCR. From that table come the V and J calls and clone size; the DNA was used to work out D and trimming. The sample yields a few hundred thousand clones, 89% seen once.

Input material: peripheral blood. The receptor was isolated from a woman aged 55-69 years with COVID-19, enrolled during active disease. The chain joins TRBV19 to TRBJ1-1; unclear D gene. The CDR3 nucleotides read TGTGCCAGTAGTATCTCTCTGAACACTGAAGCTTTCTTT. Encoded protein: CASSISLNTEAFF.